This T cell receptor (beta chain) was captured by sequencing in a study of T-cell reconstitution after alpha-beta-depleted transplantation in children. Study-wide points: Reportedly, only several hundred clones from non-depleted graft cells drove alpha-beta T-cell counts at about two months. Newly generated T cells supplied most T-cell counts and diversity one year post-transplant.

Using unique molecular identifiers, the investigators prepared the TCRbeta library. In TCRdb, the PCR reads were re-called with MiXCR into one record per CDR3 protein. The repertoire holds more than 500,000 distinct CDR3 sequences, about an eighth seen once, with roughly 15% in the top ten. On this clonotype: Its target is not known.

Looked up from germline, CDR1 is DFQATT and CDR2 is SNEGSKA (reference sequence). V shed 3 bases and J 6 bases; nucleotides not matched to a gene: 5. The CDR3 runs 13 residues. Sample: PBMCs, mostly from graft donor cells, taken 180 days after TCRalphabeta/CD19-depleted stem cell transplant. The sequence derives from a female patient aged 2-10 years who had a stem cell transplant for aplastic anemia, so the T cells may come from the graft donor. V gene TRBV20-1 combines with J gene TRBJ2-1; TRBD1 agrees at 7 bases. The CDR3 coding sequence is TGCAGTGCTAGGACAGGGAGTGGCAATGAGCAGTTCTTC. Translated: CSARTGSGNEQFF.